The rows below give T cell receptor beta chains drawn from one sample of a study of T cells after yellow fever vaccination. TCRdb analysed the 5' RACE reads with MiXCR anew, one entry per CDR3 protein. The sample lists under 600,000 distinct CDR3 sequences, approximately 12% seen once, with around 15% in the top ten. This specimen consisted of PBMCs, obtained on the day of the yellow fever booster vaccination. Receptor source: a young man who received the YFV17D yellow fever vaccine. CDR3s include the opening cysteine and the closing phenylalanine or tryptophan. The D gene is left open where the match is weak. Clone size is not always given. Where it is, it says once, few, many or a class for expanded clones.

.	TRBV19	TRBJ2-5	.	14	CASSIARGTETQYF	TGTGCCAGTAGTATTGCCAGGGGCACAGAGACCCAGTACTTC
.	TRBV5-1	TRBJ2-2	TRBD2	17	CASRPPEREWDTGELFF	TGCGCCAGCAGACCCCCCGAGCGGGAGTGGGACACCGGGGAGCTGTTTTTT
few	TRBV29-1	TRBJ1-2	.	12	CSVPGGGNGYTF	TGCAGCGTTCCCGGCGGGGGAAATGGCTACACCTTC
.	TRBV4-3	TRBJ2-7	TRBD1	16	CASSPTGTGAIYEQYF	TGCGCCAGCAGCCCGACCGGGACAGGAGCCATCTACGAGCAGTACTTC
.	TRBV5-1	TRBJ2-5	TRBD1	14	CASSPSDRAETQYF	TGCGCCAGCAGCCCCTCGGACAGGGCGGAGACCCAGTACTTC
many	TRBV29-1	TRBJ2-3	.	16	CSVAPFSSAYTDTQYF	TGCAGCGTTGCCCCCTTTTCTAGCGCCTACACAGATACGCAGTATTTT
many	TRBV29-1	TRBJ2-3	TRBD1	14	CSIRDRGDTDTQYF	TGCAGCATCCGGGACAGGGGAGACACAGATACGCAGTATTTT
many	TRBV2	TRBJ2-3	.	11	CASSEEDTQYF	TGTGCCAGCAGTGAAGAAGATACGCAGTATTTT
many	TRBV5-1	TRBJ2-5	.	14	CASSGQGLGETQYF	TGCGCCAGCAGCGGTCAGGGGCTGGGGGAGACCCAGTACTTC
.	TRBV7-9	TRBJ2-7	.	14	CASSLEVRGYEQYF	TGTGCCAGCAGCTTAGAGGTTCGGGGCTACGAGCAGTACTTC
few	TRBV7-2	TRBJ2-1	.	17	CASSLRPGSQRGNEQFF	TGTGCCAGCAGCTTAAGGCCGGGCTCCCAAAGGGGCAATGAGCAGTTCTTC
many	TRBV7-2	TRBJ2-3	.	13	CASSFVRTDTQYF	TGTGCCAGCAGCTTTGTGCGCACAGATACGCAGTATTTT
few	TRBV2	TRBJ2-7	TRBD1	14	CASSGQGVSYEQYF	TGTGCCAGCAGTGGACAGGGGGTCTCCTACGAGCAGTACTTC
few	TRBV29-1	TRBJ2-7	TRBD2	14	CSVVTSLAAGEQYF	TGCAGCGTCGTAACGTCACTAGCGGCAGGCGAGCAGTACTTC
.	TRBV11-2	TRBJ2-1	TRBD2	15	CASSLDWREVNEQFF	TGTGCCAGCAGCTTAGACTGGCGGGAGGTCAATGAGCAGTTCTTC
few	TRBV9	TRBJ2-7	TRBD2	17	CARSNGAGPLYDYEQYF	TGTGCCCGGTCAAACGGAGCGGGACCTCTGTACGACTACGAGCAGTACTTC
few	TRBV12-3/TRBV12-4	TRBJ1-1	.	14	CASRPARGNTEAFF	TGTGCCAGCAGGCCAGCTAGGGGGAACACTGAAGCTTTCTTT
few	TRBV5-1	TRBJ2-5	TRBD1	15	CASALGTGGGETQYF	TGCGCCAGCGCCTTGGGGACAGGGGGTGGAGAGACCCAGTACTTC
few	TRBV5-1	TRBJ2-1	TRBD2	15	CASSLDGGRGNEQFF	TGCGCCAGCAGCTTGGATGGCGGGAGGGGTAATGAGCAGTTCTTC
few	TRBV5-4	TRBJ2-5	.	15	CASSLGSGGSETQYF	TGTGCCAGCAGCCTAGGCAGTGGGGGTTCAGAGACCCAGTACTTC
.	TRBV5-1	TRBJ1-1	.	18	CASSLAGQRNTMNTEAFF	TGCGCCAGCAGCTTGGCCGGACAGCGAAACACAATGAACACTGAAGCTTTCTTT
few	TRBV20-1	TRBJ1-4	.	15	CSARGSVVGHEKLFF	TGCAGTGCTAGGGGTTCGGTGGTCGGGCATGAAAAACTGTTTTTT
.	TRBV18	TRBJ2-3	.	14	CASSPDQGLDTQYF	TGTGCCAGCTCACCGGACCAGGGACTAGATACGCAGTATTTT
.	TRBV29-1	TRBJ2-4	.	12	CSVAGPGDIQYF	TGCAGCGTTGCCGGGCCCGGAGACATTCAGTACTTC
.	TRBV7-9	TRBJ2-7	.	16	CASSSVMGRHLYEQYF	TGTGCCAGCAGCTCAGTGATGGGCAGGCATCTCTACGAGCAGTACTTC
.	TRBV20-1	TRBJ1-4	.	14	CSARGGATNEKLFF	TGCAGTGCTAGAGGCGGAGCAACTAATGAAAAACTGTTTTTT
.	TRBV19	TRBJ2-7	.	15	CASSIGPFSSYEQYF	TGTGCCAGTAGTATAGGACCCTTCAGCTCCTACGAGCAGTACTTC
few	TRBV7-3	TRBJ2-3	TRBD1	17	CASSDRAGADSTDTQYF	TGTGCCAGCAGCGACAGGGCAGGGGCCGATAGCACAGATACGCAGTATTTT
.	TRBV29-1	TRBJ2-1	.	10	CSTGTQRMFF	TGCAGCACTGGGACGCAGCGTATGTTCTTC
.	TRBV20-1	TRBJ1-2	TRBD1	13	CSATGTGGEGYTF	TGCAGTGCTACCGGGACAGGGGGCGAAGGCTACACCTTC
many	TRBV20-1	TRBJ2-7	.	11	CSASLTGEQYF	TGCAGTGCTAGTTTGACGGGCGAGCAGTACTTC
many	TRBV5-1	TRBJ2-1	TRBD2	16	CASSETGTSAYNEQFF	TGCGCCAGCAGCGAGACCGGGACTAGCGCATACAATGAGCAGTTCTTC
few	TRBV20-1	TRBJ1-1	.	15	CSARGRPGMNTEAFF	TGCAGTGCCCGAGGCCGGCCGGGGATGAACACTGAAGCTTTCTTT
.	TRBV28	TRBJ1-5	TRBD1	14	CASSQGQGFQPQHF	TGTGCCAGCAGCCAGGGACAGGGTTTCCAGCCCCAGCATTTT
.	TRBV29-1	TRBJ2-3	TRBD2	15	CSVEGTSASTDTQYF	TGCAGCGTTGAAGGGACTAGCGCCAGCACAGATACGCAGTATTTT
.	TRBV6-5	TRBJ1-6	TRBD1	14	CASSFTGEKSPLHF	TGTGCCAGCAGTTTTACAGGGGAGAAATCACCCCTCCACTTT
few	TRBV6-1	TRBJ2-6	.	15	CASRTEGAGANVLTF	TGTGCCAGCAGAACGGAGGGGGCTGGGGCCAACGTCCTGACTTTC
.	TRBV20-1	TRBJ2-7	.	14	CSAGPPGQTYEQYF	TGCAGTGCAGGGCCCCCGGGACAAACCTACGAGCAGTACTTC
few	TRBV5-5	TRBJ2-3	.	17	CASSLIVGGRGGSTQYF	TGTGCCAGCAGCTTGATTGTCGGAGGACGGGGTGGGAGTACGCAGTATTTT
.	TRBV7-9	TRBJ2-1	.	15	CASSPTRAGYNEQFF	TGTGCCAGCAGCCCAACCAGGGCGGGATACAATGAGCAGTTCTTC
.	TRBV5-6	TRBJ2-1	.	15	CASSTYLHLYNEQFF	TGTGCCAGCAGCACCTATCTACACCTTTACAATGAGCAGTTCTTC
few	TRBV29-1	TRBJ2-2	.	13	CSVSQGLSGELFF	TGCAGCGTTTCACAGGGTTTGTCCGGGGAGCTGTTTTTT
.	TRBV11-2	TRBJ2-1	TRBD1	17	CASSLEGVGTGRYEQFF	TGTGCCAGCAGCTTAGAGGGGGTGGGGACAGGAAGATATGAGCAGTTCTTC
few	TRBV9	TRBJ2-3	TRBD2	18	CASSASNRLAASTDTQYF	TGTGCCAGCAGCGCCTCCAATAGACTAGCGGCTAGCACAGATACGCAGTATTTT
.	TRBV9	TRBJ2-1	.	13	CASSVTGNGGQFF	TGTGCCAGCAGCGTTACAGGGAACGGGGGGCAGTTCTTC
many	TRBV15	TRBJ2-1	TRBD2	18	CATSRDVRLAGVFSEQFF	TGTGCCACCAGCAGAGATGTACGGCTAGCGGGAGTGTTCAGTGAGCAGTTCTTC
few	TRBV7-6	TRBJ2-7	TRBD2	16	CASSLEMLAGESEQYF	TGTGCCAGCAGCTTAGAGATGCTAGCGGGAGAGTCCGAGCAGTACTTC
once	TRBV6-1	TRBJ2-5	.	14	CASSATVNAGTQYF	TGTGCCAGCAGTGCCACAGTCAATGCGGGGACCCAGTACTTC
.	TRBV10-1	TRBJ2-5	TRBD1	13	CASSEDRGETQYF	TGCGCCAGCAGTGAGGACAGGGGAGAGACCCAGTACTTC
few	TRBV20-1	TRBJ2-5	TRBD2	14	CSARDPRGEETQYF	TGCAGTGCTAGAGACCCCCGGGGGGAAGAGACCCAGTACTTC
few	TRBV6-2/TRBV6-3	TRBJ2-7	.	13	CASSYRSTYEQYF	TGTGCCAGCAGTTACAGAAGTACCTACGAGCAGTACTTC
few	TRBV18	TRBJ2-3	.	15	CASSPTGTPTDTQYF	TGTGCCAGCTCACCTACCGGGACACCTACAGATACGCAGTATTTT
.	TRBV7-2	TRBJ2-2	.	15	CASSLGGPWGGELFF	TGTGCCAGCAGCTTAGGAGGACCTTGGGGCGGGGAGCTGTTTTTT
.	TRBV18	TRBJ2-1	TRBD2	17	CASSPSGLAGVNNEQFF	TGTGCCAGCTCACCTTCGGGACTAGCGGGAGTAAACAATGAGCAGTTCTTC
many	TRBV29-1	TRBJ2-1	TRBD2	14	CSVEGSGRDNEQFF	TGCAGCGTTGAAGGTAGCGGGAGGGACAATGAGCAGTTCTTC
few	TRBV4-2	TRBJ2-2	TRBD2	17	CASSLPKGLAVHGELFF	TGTGCCAGCAGCCTTCCAAAAGGACTAGCCGTCCACGGGGAGCTGTTTTTT
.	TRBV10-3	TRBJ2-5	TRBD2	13	CAIGREVGETQYF	TGTGCCATAGGGCGGGAGGTAGGAGAGACCCAGTACTTC
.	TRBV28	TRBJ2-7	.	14	CASTLPGYSNEQYF	TGTGCCAGCACCCTCCCAGGGTACAGTAACGAGCAGTACTTC
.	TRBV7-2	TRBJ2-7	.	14	CASSLDGGTGEQYF	TGTGCCAGCAGCTTAGACGGGGGCACAGGCGAGCAGTACTTC